Here is one TCR beta chain with its context. This entry is derived from a study of cytomegalovirus exposure and HLA in healthy donors. V dropped 6 bases and J dropped 4; count of bases not matched to a gene: 12. CDR1 is MRHNA and CDR2 is SNTAGT in the germline V gene. This CDR3 has 15 amino acids. Amplification used 60 Vbeta primers and 13 Jbeta primers. This table comes from immunoSEQ multiplex PCR, and its TCRdb copy is limited to in-frame clones, with some not included. The listing records roughly 78,000 clones. The chain links TRBV6-4 to TRBJ2-7; 7 nucleotides match TRBD2. The sample was PBMCs. The receptor's source is a man aged 40-55 years in good health and CMV-seronegative. The CDR3 reads CASSQRTRRGYEQYF. CDR3 DNA: TGTGCCAGCAGCCAAAGGACTAGACGTGGTTACGAGCAGTACTTC.